The clone carrying this T cell receptor beta chain occurred many times. Its antigen is not identified. Using RNA transcripts, the TCR beta CDR3 regions were amplified. The authors performed first-round RT-PCR with HTBI primers and then a second-round multiplex PCR. MiXCR was run by TCRdb on the multiplex PCR reads, yielding one entry per CDR3 protein. The profile covers about 370,000 distinct CDR3 sequences, with approximately 20% appearing a single time and approximately 1.4% taken by the ten largest. The entry originates in a study of Graves' ophthalmopathy and Graves' hyperthyroidism. CDR1 is DFQATT, CDR2 SNEGSKA, per germline (reference sequence). The V and J ends lost 5 bases and 6 bases, in that order; junction bases with no gene match: 9. The CDR3 is made up of 13 amino acids. General study results and limits: From stable hyperthyroidism, ophthalmopathy was separated by a 13-signature model with 85% to 90% sensitivity and about 81% specificity. In predicting ophthalmopathy progression, the model reached around 65% sensitivity and 72.22% specificity.

The sample comprised peripheral blood. V is TRBV20-1 and J is TRBJ2-7; 8 bases match TRBD2. The TCR originated in a woman younger than 35 with Graves' ophthalmopathy. DNA for the CDR3: TGCAGTGCTCAGGCGCGGGGGGTGAGCGAGCAGTACTTC. Encoded protein: CSAQARGVSEQYF.